Each of the 29 T cell receptor beta chains below was sequenced from the same sample in a study of CD4 T cells in relation to SARS-CoV-2 and coronaviruses (dated by TCRdb to the early 2020s). The library relied on the immunoSEQ multiplex PCR assay. As stored in TCRdb, this immuneACCESS dataset retains in-frame rearrangements with V and J assigned. A fraction of the clones does not appear; measured against another copy, unresolved V genes explain less than half of the discrepancy, and the remainder lacks a known reason. The sample table holds roughly 18,000 clones, of which around three quarters were seen once. The ten top clones hold over 25% of the sample. These receptors have no identified antigens. CD4+ T cells from unexposed donors were collected before the COVID-19 pandemic (2011-2018). The EasySep CD4+ T cell isolation kit was used to isolate CD4+ T cells once the cultures had run for approximately ten days.

The specimen sequenced was CD4+ T cells from PBMCs, cultured in vitro. All receptors derive from a human donor in good health.

V gene TRBV15 combines with J gene TRBJ2-5; possible D gene TRBD1, 5 bases. The CDR3 extends over 11 amino acids. Trimming took off 6 bases at V and 5 bases at J, with 7 bases between the two ends. In germline, CDR1 is LNHNV, CDR2 YYDKDF (reference sequence). The CDR3 bases are TGTGCCACCAGGTCAGGGGAGACCCAGTACTTC. Its protein product is CATRSGETQYF.

This clone has more than one count but fewer than ten. The gene calls are TRBV5-1 and TRBJ2-7; D possibly corresponds to TRBD2 (5 bases). V lost 0 bases and J 6 bases, leaving 10 bases between the germline ends. Germline-derived CDR1 and CDR2 are SGHRS and YFSETQ. The CDR3 length is 13 residues. Here the CDR3 DNA reads TGCGCCAGCAGCTTGGTGCTCAGCGGCGAGCAGTACTTC. This gives the protein CASSLVLSGEQYF.

This clone was observed a single time. The J gene is TRBJ2-5, the V gene TRBV10-3, with 9 bases aligning to TRBD1. CDR3 length equals 15 residues. Looked up from germline, CDR1 is ENHRY and CDR2 is SYGVKD. J lost 6 bases, V lost 0 bases, and 5 bases had no gene match. CDR3 protein: CAISESSTGGKTQYF. The CDR3 DNA is TGTGCCATCAGTGAGTCGTCGACAGGGGGGAAGACCCAGTACTTC.

This clone turned up a few times. The V call is TRBV29-1, the J call TRBJ1-2; 9 nucleotides match TRBD1. Germline V gene data show CDR1 as SQVTM and CDR2 as ANQGSEA. This CDR3 is built from 13 residues. Germline trimming cut 7 bases from V and 3 bases from J; bases unmatched to any gene: 6. The DNA of the CDR3 is TGCAGCGCGGGGGACAGGGCCCACTATGGCTACACCTTC. Translated: CSAGDRAHYGYTF.

The chain links TRBV23-1 to TRBJ1-1; D gene uncertain. TRBV23-1 is marked as an open reading frame, function uncertain. The V and J ends lost 3 bases and 4 bases respectively, with 15 bases between them. The CDR3 length is 15 residues. CDR3 sequence reads: CASSHEASLGTEAFF. The CDR3 nucleotides are TGCGCCAGCAGTCACGAGGCCAGCCTGGGCACTGAAGCTTTCTTT.

The chain has TRBV15 and TRBJ2-3; 12 nucleotides align to TRBD2. The CDR3 spans 20 residues. Germline CDR1 LNHNV, CDR2 YYDKDF (reference sequence). The junction had 11 bases not matched to a gene; V was cut back by 0 bases and J by 1 base. The CDR3 DNA sequence: TGTGCCACCAGCAGAGATTCAGCGGCGGGACTAGCGGGCCGCACAGATACGCAGTATTTT. This gives the protein CATSRDSAAGLAGRTDTQYF.

This clone was counted between two and nine times. The genes are TRBV4-1 and TRBJ2-2; the match to TRBD1 covers 10 bases. Germline CDR1 is MGHRA and CDR2 is YSYEKL. The CDR3 consists of 17 residues. J gave up 3 bases and V 2 bases, and 6 bases lay outside the gene matches. The CDR3 DNA is TGCGCCAGCAGCCAAATCCGACAGGGGGCCTACACCGGGGAGCTGTTTTTT. Amino acids: CASSQIRQGAYTGELFF.

The chain employs TRBV7-7 and TRBJ2-3, with TRBD2 matching 11 bases. Trimming took 2 bases from V and 4 from J; bases not matched to a gene: 2. From germline, CDR1 is SSHAT and CDR2 FNYEAQ (reference sequence). This CDR3 comprises 15 residues. Written as DNA, the CDR3 is TGTGCCAGCAGCTTAATACTAGCGGGAGCAGATACGCAGTATTTT. Translated: CASSLILAGADTQYF.

This clone is labeled medium-sized. V and J are TRBV7-9 and TRBJ2-1; the D gene is possibly TRBD1 (5 bases). Per the germline V gene, CDR1 is SEHNR and CDR2 is FQNEAQ (reference sequence). The ends were cut back, 0 bases at V and 7 bases at J, with 16 bases in the middle. The CDR3 is made up of 16 amino acids. Here the CDR3 DNA reads TGTGCCAGCAGCTTAGCGGCAGGGTTGATGGAGAATGAGCAGTTCTTC. Amino acids: CASSLAAGLMENEQFF. The full variable domain, in which reference TRBV7-9 and TRBJ2-1 provide the parts outside the CDR3, is DTGVSQNPRHKITKRGQNVTFRCDPISEHNRLYWYRQTLGQGPEFLTYFQNEAQLEKSRLLSDRFSAERPKGSFSTLEIQRTEQGDSAMYLCASSLAAGLMENEQFFGPGTRLTVL.

This chain joins TRBV19 and TRBJ2-3; D remains unclear. V was shortened by 4 bases and J by 0 bases, with 5 bases between the two germline ends. Germline CDR1 reads LNHDA; CDR2 reads SQIVND (reference sequence). The CDR3 spans 13 residues. The chain's CDR3 is CASSTTSTDTQYF. CDR3 nucleotide sequence: TGTGCCAGTAGTACCACTAGCACAGATACGCAGTATTTT.

This clone was picked up a small number of times. The chain combines TRBV5-1 with TRBJ2-7; 8 bases fit TRBD2. J lost 8 bases, V lost 2 bases, and 3 bases had no gene match. The CDR3 is made up of 12 amino acids. Per germline, CDR1 SGHRS and CDR2 YFSETQ. CDR3 nucleotide sequence: TGCGCCAGCAGCTTAGCGGGAGCACAGCAGTACTTC. Translated, it gives CASSLAGAQQYF.

The chain employs TRBV9 and TRBJ1-3; 8 nucleotides match TRBD1. J lost 0 bases, V lost 3 bases, and 5 bases had no gene match. The CDR3 runs 16 residues. Germline loops: CDR1 SGDLS, CDR2 YYNGEE. The CDR3 is CASSGATGDSGNTIYF. CDR3 in DNA: TGTGCCAGCAGCGGAGCGACAGGGGACTCTGGAAACACCATATATTTT.

This clone was picked up a small number of times. This chain connects TRBV9 to TRBJ2-1; the D is unclear. The V and J ends lost 0 bases and 4 bases respectively, with 17 bases between them. The CDR3 has 17 amino acids. From germline, CDR1 is SGDLS and CDR2 YYNGEE. DNA of the CDR3: TGTGCCAGCAGCGTAGAAGGTGGTCGGCACCGGTACAATGAGCAGTTCTTC. It codes for CASSVEGGRHRYNEQFF.

The genes are TRBV28 and TRBJ1-5; TRBD1 aligns across 7 bases. CDR1 and CDR2 (germline): MDHEN, SYDVKM. The CDR3 has 15 amino acids. The J segment lost 3 bases and the V segment lost 5 bases, leaving 7 bases of the junction unmatched. The CDR3 DNA sequence: TGTGCCAGCAGTCCAATCGACAGGGCCAATCAGCCCCAGCATTTT. It encodes CASSPIDRANQPQHF.

The chain joins TRBV2 to TRBJ2-5, with no clear D. Germline V gives CDR1 SNHLY, CDR2 FYNNEI. CDR3 length: 13 residues. Between the trimmed V and J ends, which lost 5 bases and 4 bases, there was a span of 11 bases. The CDR3 nucleotides are TGTGCCAGCAGTAACACGGGCGGAGAGACCCAGTACTTC. Protein: CASSNTGGETQYF.

This clone was recorded only once. The chain uses TRBV7-9 and TRBJ2-3, with a weak D call TRBD1 (5 bases). The germline gives CDR1 SEHNR, CDR2 FQNEAQ (reference sequence). Trimming cost V 5 bases and J 4 bases, with 13 bases left between them. This CDR3 is built from 14 residues. The CDR3 protein is CASSPTAWADTQYF. The CDR3 nucleotides are TGTGCCAGCAGCCCGACAGCCTGGGCAGATACGCAGTATTTT.

CDR3: CAISPNGESYGYTF. The CDR3, as DNA: TGTGCCATCAGTCCGAACGGGGAATCCTATGGCTACACCTTC. The V gene is TRBV10-3, the J gene TRBJ1-2; D not certain. This CDR3 is built from 14 residues. Germline V gives CDR1 ENHRY, CDR2 SYGVKD. The V and J ends lost 5 bases and 4 bases respectively, with 14 bases between them.

The V and J genes are TRBV12-3 or TRBV12-4 and TRBJ1-1; D unclear. Trimming stripped 3 bases from V and 11 bases from J, with 13 bases between. There are 12 residues in the CDR3. The DNA for the CDR3 is TGTGCCAGCAGTTTTTTTAAAGGGTTGGCTTTCTTT. Translation gives CASSFFKGLAFF.

The chain uses TRBV7-3 and TRBJ2-2; D gene ambiguous. Germline CDR1 reads SGHTA; CDR2 reads FQGTGA. The V end lost 6 bases, the J end lost 3 bases, and 8 bases lay between the germline ends. The CDR3 covers 13 residues. This CDR3 is CASRDVDTGELFF. Written as DNA, the CDR3 is TGTGCCAGCAGGGACGTCGACACCGGGGAGCTGTTTTTT. The entire variable domain, with the rest obtained from reference TRBV7-3 and TRBJ2-2, is as follows: GAGVSQTPSNKVTEKGKYVELRCDPISGHTALYWYRQSLGQGPEFLIYFQGTGAADDSGLPNDRFFAVRPEGSVSTLKIQRTERGDSAVYLCASRDVDTGELFFGEGSRLTVL.

The chain links TRBV30 to TRBJ1-3, with D possibly matching TRBD1 (6 bases). Germline V gene data show CDR1 as GTSNPN and CDR2 as SVGIG (reference sequence). The V end was cut by 7 bases, the J end by 4 bases, with 14 bases between. The CDR3 is made up of 13 amino acids. CDR3 residues: CAYKQGSGNTIYF. CDR3 DNA: TGTGCCTATAAACAGGGATCCGGAAACACCATATATTTT.

CDR3 DNA sequence: TGTGCCAGCGGCCGGTGGACTGAAGCTTTCTTT. Its protein is CASGRWTEAFF. The rearrangement joins TRBV11-3 to TRBJ1-1; D remains unclear. CDR3 length: 11 residues. Trimming took 8 bases from V and 5 from J, leaving 9 bases between them. In germline, CDR1 is SGHNT, CDR2 YENEEA.

The chain uses TRBV5-1 and TRBJ2-7; D is perhaps TRBD2 (5 bases). The CDR3 runs 11 residues. Trimming took 6 bases from V and 5 from J, leaving 9 bases between them. From germline, CDR1 is SGHRS and CDR2 YFSETQ. CDR3: CASTGADEQYF. For the CDR3, the DNA is TGCGCCAGCACCGGAGCGGACGAGCAGTACTTC.

This chain uses TRBV10-3 with TRBJ1-6, with D perhaps matching TRBD1 (5 bases). V was clipped by 2 bases and J by 8 bases, with 16 bases between them. The CDR3 covers 16 residues. The germline V gene has CDR1 ENHRY and CDR2 SYGVKD. CDR3 loop: CAISEAGRQGHSPLHF. In DNA, the CDR3 is TGTGCCATCAGTGAGGCGGGTCGGCAGGGTCATTCACCCCTCCACTTT.

The V gene is TRBV19, the J gene TRBJ1-5, with TRBD1 as a possible D gene (6 bases). Trimming took 4 bases from V and 3 from J, leaving 16 bases between them. Germline assignment: CDR1 LNHDA and CDR2 SQIVND (reference sequence). The CDR3 runs to 16 residues. This chain's CDR3 is CASSSLQGFINQPQHF. DNA of the CDR3: TGTGCCAGTAGTAGCCTACAGGGTTTCATCAATCAGCCCCAGCATTTT.

The V and J genes are TRBV7-6 and TRBJ1-3; D may be TRBD1 (5 bases). Trimming shortened V by 5 bases and J by 5 bases, and 16 bases separated the two germline ends. This CDR3 has 15 residues. Germline V CDR1 and CDR2: SGHVS, FNYEAQ. CDR3 amino acids: CASSPLPGIRNTIYF. The CDR3 DNA follows: TGTGCCAGCAGCCCTCTTCCAGGGATAAGAAACACCATATATTTT.

J is TRBJ2-7 and V is TRBV10-2, with no clear D. Germline CDR1 and CDR2: WSHSY and SAAADI. The CDR3 is 11 residues long. The V end was cut by 3 bases, the J end by 0 bases, with 0 bases between. CDR3 coding DNA: TGCGCCAGCAGTGACTCCTACGAGCAGTACTTC. It encodes CASSDSYEQYF.

This clone has more than one count but fewer than ten. The chain links TRBV2 to TRBJ1-1, with D possibly TRBD1 on 6 matching bases. The germline CDR1 and CDR2 sequences are SNHLY and FYNNEI. The CDR3 has 13 residues. V was shortened by 7 bases and J by 4 bases, with 13 bases between the two germline ends. The DNA of the CDR3 is TGTGCCAGCAACAGGGATGGAGGCACTGAAGCTTTCTTT. Translation gives CASNRDGGTEAFF.

The CDR3, as DNA: TGTGCCTGGAGTAGGTTTCGTTTGGTTAACACTGAAGCTTTCTTT. Translated: CAWSRFRLVNTEAFF. The chain couples TRBV30 to TRBJ1-1; the D is unclear. The germline V and J ends were trimmed by 2 bases and 2 bases, with 15 bases remaining between them. This CDR3 contains 15 residues. The germline CDR1 and CDR2 sequences are GTSNPN and SVGIG (reference sequence). The complete variable domain, with remaining parts taken from reference TRBV30 and TRBJ1-1, reads SQTIHQWPATLVQPVGSPLSLECTVEGTSNPNLYWYRQAAGRGLQLLFYSVGIGQISSEVPQNLSASRPQDRQFILSSKKLLLSDSGFYLCAWSRFRLVNTEAFFGQGTRLTVV.

This clone was found a few times. The V call is TRBV3-1 (or the pseudogene TRBV3-2), the J call TRBJ1-3; 8 nucleotides match TRBD1. Germline V lookup: CDR1 LGHDT, CDR2 YNNKEL (reference sequence). The CDR3 has 15 amino acids. The V segment lost 3 bases and the J segment 3 bases; nucleotides outside the gene matches: 4. Here the CDR3 DNA reads TGTGCCAGCAGCCAGGACAGGGTATATGGAAACACCATATATTTT. Translating gives CASSQDRVYGNTIYF.